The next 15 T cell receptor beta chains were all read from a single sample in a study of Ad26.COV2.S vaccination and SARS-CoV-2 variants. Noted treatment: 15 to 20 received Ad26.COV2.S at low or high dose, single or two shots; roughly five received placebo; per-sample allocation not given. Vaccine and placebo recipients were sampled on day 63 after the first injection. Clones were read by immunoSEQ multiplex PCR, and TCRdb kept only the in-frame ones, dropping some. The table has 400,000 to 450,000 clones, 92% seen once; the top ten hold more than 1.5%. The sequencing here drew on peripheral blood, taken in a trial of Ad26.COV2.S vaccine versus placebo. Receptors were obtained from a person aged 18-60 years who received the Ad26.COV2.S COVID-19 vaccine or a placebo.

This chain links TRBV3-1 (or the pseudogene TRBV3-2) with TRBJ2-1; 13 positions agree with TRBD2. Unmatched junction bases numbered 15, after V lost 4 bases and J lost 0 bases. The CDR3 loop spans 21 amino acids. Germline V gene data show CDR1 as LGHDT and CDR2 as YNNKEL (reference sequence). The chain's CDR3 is CASSPKELAGGLVGSYNEQFF. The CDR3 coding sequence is TGTGCCAGCAGCCCAAAAGAACTAGCGGGGGGGCTAGTGGGCTCCTACAATGAGCAGTTCTTC.

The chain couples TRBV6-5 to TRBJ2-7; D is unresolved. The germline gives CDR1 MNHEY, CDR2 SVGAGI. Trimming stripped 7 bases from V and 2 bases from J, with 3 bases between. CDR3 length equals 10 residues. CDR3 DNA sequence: TGTGCCAGCATGGCCTACGAGCAGTACTTC. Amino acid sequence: CASMAYEQYF.

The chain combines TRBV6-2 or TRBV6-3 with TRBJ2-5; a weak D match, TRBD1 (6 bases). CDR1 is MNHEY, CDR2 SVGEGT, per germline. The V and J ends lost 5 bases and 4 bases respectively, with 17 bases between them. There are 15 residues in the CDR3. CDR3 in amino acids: CASSRLTGSTETQYF. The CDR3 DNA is TGTGCCAGCAGTCGTCTCACAGGGAGTACAGAGACCCAGTACTTC.

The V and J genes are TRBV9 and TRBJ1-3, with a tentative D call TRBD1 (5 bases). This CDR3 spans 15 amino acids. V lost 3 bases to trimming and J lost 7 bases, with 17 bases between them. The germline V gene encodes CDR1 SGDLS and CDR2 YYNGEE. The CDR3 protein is CASSAQDSRSNTIYF. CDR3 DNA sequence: TGTGCCAGCAGCGCCCAAGACAGTCGGTCCAACACCATATATTTT.

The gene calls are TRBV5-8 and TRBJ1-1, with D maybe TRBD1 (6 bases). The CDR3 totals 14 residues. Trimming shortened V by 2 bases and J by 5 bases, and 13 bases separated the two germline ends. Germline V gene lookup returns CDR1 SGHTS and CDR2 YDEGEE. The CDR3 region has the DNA TGTGCCAGCAGCTTAGGGGGGGGGACGACTGAAGCTTTCTTT. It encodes CASSLGGGTTEAFF.

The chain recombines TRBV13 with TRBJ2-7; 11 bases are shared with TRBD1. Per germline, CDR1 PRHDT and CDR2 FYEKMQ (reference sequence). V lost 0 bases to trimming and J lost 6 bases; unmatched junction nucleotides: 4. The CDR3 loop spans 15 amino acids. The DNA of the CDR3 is TGTGCCAGCAGCTTAGGAGGGACAGGGGGTTCCGAGCAGTACTTC. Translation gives CASSLGGTGGSEQYF.

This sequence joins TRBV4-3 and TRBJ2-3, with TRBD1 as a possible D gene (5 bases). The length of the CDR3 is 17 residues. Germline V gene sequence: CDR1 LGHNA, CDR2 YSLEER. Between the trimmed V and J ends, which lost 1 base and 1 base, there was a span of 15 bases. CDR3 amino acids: CASSQGSGASGTDTQYF. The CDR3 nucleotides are TGCGCCAGCAGCCAAGGCTCTGGGGCATCGGGCACAGATACGCAGTATTTT.

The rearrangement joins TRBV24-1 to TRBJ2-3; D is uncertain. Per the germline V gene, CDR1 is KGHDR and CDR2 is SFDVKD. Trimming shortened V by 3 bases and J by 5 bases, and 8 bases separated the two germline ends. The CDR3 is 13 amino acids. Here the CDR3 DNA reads TGTGCCACCAGTGATGGGGAAGGAGATACGCAGTATTTT. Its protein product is CATSDGEGDTQYF.

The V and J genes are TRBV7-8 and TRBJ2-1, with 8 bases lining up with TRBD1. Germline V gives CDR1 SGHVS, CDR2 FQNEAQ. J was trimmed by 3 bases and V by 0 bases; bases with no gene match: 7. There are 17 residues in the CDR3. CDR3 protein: CASSLALRGLVYNEQFF. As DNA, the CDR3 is TGTGCCAGCAGCTTAGCGCTCAGGGGGCTCGTCTACAATGAGCAGTTCTTC. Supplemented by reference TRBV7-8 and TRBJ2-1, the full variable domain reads GAGVSQSPRYKVAKRGQDVALRCDPISGHVSLFWYQQALGQGPEFLTYFQNEAQLDKSGLPSDRFFAERPEGSVSTLKIQRTQQEDSAVYLCASSLALRGLVYNEQFFGPGTRLTVL.

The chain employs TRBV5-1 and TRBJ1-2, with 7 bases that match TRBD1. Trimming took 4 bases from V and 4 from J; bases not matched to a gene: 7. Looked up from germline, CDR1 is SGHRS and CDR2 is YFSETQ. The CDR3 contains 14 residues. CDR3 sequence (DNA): TGCGCCAGCAGCCCCGGTAGGGACAGCTATGGCTACACCTTC. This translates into CASSPGRDSYGYTF.

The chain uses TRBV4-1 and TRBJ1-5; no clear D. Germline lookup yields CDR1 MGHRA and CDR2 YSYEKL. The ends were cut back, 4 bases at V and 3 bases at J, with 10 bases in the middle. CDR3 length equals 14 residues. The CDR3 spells CASSRGFPNQPQHF. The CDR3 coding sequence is TGCGCCAGCAGCCGAGGGTTTCCCAATCAGCCCCAGCATTTT.

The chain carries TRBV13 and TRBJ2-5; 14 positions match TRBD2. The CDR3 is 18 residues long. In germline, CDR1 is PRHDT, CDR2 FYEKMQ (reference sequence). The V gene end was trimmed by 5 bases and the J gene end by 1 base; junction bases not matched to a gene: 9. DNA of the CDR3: TGTGCCAGCAGCCCGCGACTAGCGGGGGGGCCGATCCAAGAGACCCAGTACTTC. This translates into CASSPRLAGGPIQETQYF.

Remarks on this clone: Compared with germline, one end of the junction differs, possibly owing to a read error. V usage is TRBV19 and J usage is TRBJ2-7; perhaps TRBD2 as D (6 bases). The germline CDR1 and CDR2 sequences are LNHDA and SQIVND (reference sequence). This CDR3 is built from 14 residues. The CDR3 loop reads CACSEVAGSYEQYF. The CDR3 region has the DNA TGTGCCTGTAGTGAGGTGGCGGGGTCGTACGAGCAGTACTTC.

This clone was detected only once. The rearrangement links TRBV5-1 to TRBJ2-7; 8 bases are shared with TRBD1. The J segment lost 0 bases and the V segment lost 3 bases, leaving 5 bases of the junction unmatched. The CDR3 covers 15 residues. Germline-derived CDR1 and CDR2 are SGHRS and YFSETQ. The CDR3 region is CASSSGTGSSYEQYF. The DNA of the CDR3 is TGCGCCAGCAGCTCTGGGACAGGATCCTCCTACGAGCAGTACTTC.

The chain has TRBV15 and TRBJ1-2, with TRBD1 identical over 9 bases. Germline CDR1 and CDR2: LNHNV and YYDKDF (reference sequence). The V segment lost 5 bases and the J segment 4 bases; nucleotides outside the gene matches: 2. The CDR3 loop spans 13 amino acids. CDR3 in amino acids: CATSLGQGYGYTF. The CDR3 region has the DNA TGTGCCACCAGCTTGGGACAGGGCTATGGCTACACCTTC.